What follows are 23 T cell receptor beta chains derived from one specimen sequenced in a study of CD8 T cells in Susac syndrome. A quantity of roughly 0.5 to 1 ug RNA underwent reverse transcription using random hexamers. TCRdb reprocessed the immunoSEQ multiplex PCR reads with MiXCR, giving one entry per CDR3 protein. The table records approximately 110,000 distinct CDR3 sequences, approximately 93% of them present only once. The sample consisted of CD8+ T cells from PBMCs. The receptors shown here come from a human donor with multiple sclerosis.

The chain employs TRBV7-9 and TRBJ2-7; the match to TRBD2 covers 10 bases. CDR3 length equals 15 residues. Germline V gives CDR1 SEHNR, CDR2 FQNEAQ (reference sequence). V lost 0 bases to trimming and J lost 3 bases; unmatched junction nucleotides: 2. CDR3 DNA sequence: TGTGCCAGCAGCTTAGCTAGCGGGGGGTTCTACGAGCAGTACTTC. Amino acid sequence: CASSLASGGFYEQYF.

This clonotype is a singleton in its sample. This chain links TRBV24-1 with TRBJ1-1, with D perhaps matching TRBD1 (5 bases). Germline assignment: CDR1 KGHDR and CDR2 SFDVKD. V dropped 9 bases and J dropped 1 base, with 17 bases sitting between them. This CDR3 is built from 15 residues. In nucleotides, the CDR3 is TGTGCCACCGCATATCAGGGAGACGGGAACACTGAAGCTTTCTTT. Protein product: CATAYQGDGNTEAFF.

In DNA, the CDR3 is TGTGCCTGGAGTGTCGGGACAGGGGAGCAGTACTTC. Its protein product is CAWSVGTGEQYF. This rearrangement joins TRBV30 to TRBJ2-7; 9 nucleotides match TRBD1. Trimming removed 0 bases from V and 7 bases from J; junction bases left unmatched: 1. Germline assignment: CDR1 GTSNPN and CDR2 SVGIG (reference sequence). The length of the CDR3 is 12 residues. Looking up the rest from reference TRBV30 and TRBJ2-7 gives the full variable domain: SQTIHQWPATLVQPVGSPLSLECTVEGTSNPNLYWYRQAAGRGLQLLFYSVGIGQISSEVPQNLSASRPQDRQFILSSKKLLLSDSGFYLCAWSVGTGEQYFGPGTRLTVT.

The chain links TRBV6-1 to TRBJ2-6; possible D gene TRBD2, 5 bases. CDR1 MNHNS and CDR2 SASEGT come from the germline V gene. The CDR3 length is 13 residues. V lost 4 bases to trimming and J lost 12 bases, with 13 bases between them. Here the CDR3 reads CASSGNGNTVLTF. The CDR3 nucleotides are TGTGCCAGCAGTGGGAACGGGAACACCGTCCTGACTTTC.

The J gene is TRBJ1-3, the V gene TRBV24-1, with D unclear. The germline V gene has CDR1 KGHDR and CDR2 SFDVKD. Trimming took off 8 bases at V and 2 bases at J, with 6 bases between the two ends. There are 12 residues in the CDR3. CDR3 nucleotide sequence: TGTGCCACCAAAGGTGCTGGAAACACCATATATTTT. Its protein product is CATKGAGNTIYF.

This clonotype was picked up one time. V is TRBV3-1 and J is TRBJ2-1; 8 bases are shared with TRBD2. J was trimmed by 6 bases and V by 1 base; bases with no gene match: 8. Germline V gene data show CDR1 as LGHDT and CDR2 as YNNKEL (reference sequence). CDR3 length: 16 amino acids. The CDR3 DNA follows: TGTGCCAGCAGCCAAGGGACTCGCGGGGGGCTCAATGAGCAGTTCTTC. This sequence encodes CASSQGTRGGLNEQFF.

The CDR3 bases are TGTGCCAGCAGCGTAGGTATCCCTCCGGGTCCAGCTTTCTTT. This translates into CASSVGIPPGPAFF. The chain employs TRBV9 and TRBJ1-1, with unresolved D. Germline V gene sequence: CDR1 SGDLS, CDR2 YYNGEE. The germline V and J ends were trimmed by 0 bases and 10 bases, with 16 bases remaining between them. The CDR3 sequence is 14 residues long.

This chain connects TRBV6-5 to TRBJ2-5, with 8 nucleotides matching TRBD2. The germline V gene has CDR1 MNHEY and CDR2 SVGAGI. V shed 4 bases, J shed 2 bases, and the junction held 6 bases outside the gene matches. The CDR3 runs 15 residues. The CDR3 nucleotides are TGTGCCAGCAGTTCAGCGGGAGCCTTGCAAGAGACCCAGTACTTC. This encodes CASSSAGALQETQYF.

This clonotype has only one observation. CDR3 in DNA: TGTGCCAGCAGTTTGGCCAGCAGCAATCAGCCCCAGCATTTT. It specifies CASSLASSNQPQHF. The chain combines TRBV28 with TRBJ1-5; D uncertain. Germline V gene lookup returns CDR1 MDHEN and CDR2 SYDVKM. This CDR3 has 14 amino acids. V lost 3 bases, J lost 1 base, and 7 bases lay in between.

The CDR3 is CASSRRAPEQFF. CDR3 nucleotides: TGTGCCAGCAGCAGAAGGGCCCCAGAGCAGTTCTTC. The chain links TRBV7-9 to TRBJ2-1, with D unclear. Germline CDR1 SEHNR, CDR2 FQNEAQ (reference sequence). Trimming stripped 5 bases from V and 10 bases from J, with 12 bases between. This CDR3 has 12 amino acids. Based on the CDR3 plus reference TRBV7-9 and TRBJ2-1, the full variable domain is DTGVSQNPRHKITKRGQNVTFRCDPISEHNRLYWYRQTLGQGPEFLTYFQNEAQLEKSRLLSDRFSAERPKGSFSTLEIQRTEQGDSAMYLCASSRRAPEQFFGPGTRLTVL.

The CDR3 DNA reads TGTGCCATCCAGGGACCCCGCAATTCACCCCTCCACTTT. Encoded protein: CAIQGPRNSPLHF. The chain employs TRBV15 and TRBJ1-6, with a possible D match to TRBD1 (5 bases). CDR1 and CDR2 from the germline V gene are LNHNV and YYDKDF (reference sequence). The CDR3 is made up of 13 amino acids. V lost 10 bases and J 7 bases, leaving 14 bases between the germline ends.

The chain is built from TRBV9 and TRBJ1-1, with a tentative D call TRBD1 (6 bases). Germline CDR1 reads SGDLS; CDR2 reads YYNGEE. There are 16 residues in the CDR3. V dropped 0 bases and J dropped 0 bases, with 12 bases sitting between them. CDR3 sequence reads: CASSVGQVAMNTEAFF. For the CDR3, the DNA is TGTGCCAGCAGCGTAGGACAGGTTGCCATGAACACTGAAGCTTTCTTT.

The rearrangement uses TRBV5-1 and TRBJ2-7; D is unresolved. This CDR3 is 14 amino acids long. Trimming took off 0 bases at V and 0 bases at J, with 7 bases between the two ends. CDR1 and CDR2 (germline): SGHRS, YFSETQ. DNA of the CDR3: TGCGCCAGCAGCTTGGGGCAGGCCTCCTACGAGCAGTACTTC. It codes for CASSLGQASYEQYF.

The gene calls are TRBV10-3 and TRBJ1-5; D is possibly TRBD1 (6 bases). The V gene's germline CDR1 is ENHRY and CDR2 SYGVKD. Trimming stripped 8 bases from V and 7 bases from J, with 18 bases between. The CDR3 has 14 residues. The CDR3 bases are TGTGCCATCTCCCCTTTAGGGGGAAGCCAGCCCCAGCATTTT. As protein: CAISPLGGSQPQHF.

There are a few counts of this clonotype. V usage is TRBV7-2 and J usage is TRBJ2-7, with D perhaps assigned TRBD1 or TRBD2 (6 bases each). The CDR3 is made up of 16 amino acids. Trimming removed 2 bases at V and 3 bases at J, with 17 bases between. Germline lookup yields CDR1 SGHTA and CDR2 FQGNSA. CDR3: CASSLFYRGAFYEQYF. The CDR3 coding sequence is TGTGCCAGCAGCTTATTCTATAGGGGGGCCTTCTACGAGCAGTACTTC. The variable domain in full, completed from reference TRBV7-2 and TRBJ2-7, reads GAGVSQSPSNKVTEKGKDVELRCDPISGHTALYWYRQSLGQGLEFLIYFQGNSAPDKSGLPSDRFSAERTGGSVSTLTIQRTQQEDSAVYLCASSLFYRGAFYEQYFGPGTRLTVT.

The gene calls are TRBV29-1 and TRBJ2-1, with TRBD2 identical over 9 bases. CDR1 and CDR2 from the germline V gene are SQVTM and ANQGSEA. This CDR3 spans 13 amino acids. Germline trimming cut 8 bases from V and 6 bases from J; bases unmatched to any gene: 8. The CDR3 DNA sequence: TGCAGCTTAATGACTAGCGGTTCCAATGAGCAGTTCTTC. As protein: CSLMTSGSNEQFF.

The CDR3: CSSRRNEQFF. CDR3 coding DNA: TGCAGTTCACGGAGGAATGAGCAGTTCTTC. This chain joins TRBV29-1 and TRBJ2-1; perhaps TRBD2 as D (5 bases). CDR3 length: 10 residues. Germline CDR1 SQVTM, CDR2 ANQGSEA.

The chain carries TRBV5-6 and TRBJ2-7, with D unresolved. CDR1 is SGHDT, CDR2 YYEEEE, per germline. CDR3 length: 13 residues. V lost 2 bases to trimming and J lost 0 bases, with 6 bases between them. The CDR3 region is CASSFLGSYEQYF. CDR3 DNA sequence: TGTGCCAGCAGCTTTCTAGGCTCCTACGAGCAGTACTTC.

The chain combines TRBV5-4 with TRBJ2-3; D may be TRBD1 (6 bases). The CDR3 extends over 14 amino acids. Trimming shortened V by 2 bases and J by 4 bases, and 11 bases separated the two germline ends. The germline V gene has CDR1 SGHNT and CDR2 YYREEE (reference sequence). The CDR3 DNA follows: TGTGCCAGCAGCTTCAAACAGGGAGCAGATACGCAGTATTTT. Its protein product is CASSFKQGADTQYF.

V gene TRBV11-3 combines with J gene TRBJ2-1, with 7 positions matching TRBD2. V shed 5 bases, J shed 7 bases, and the junction held 14 bases outside the gene matches. The CDR3 contains 16 residues. CDR1 is SGHNT, CDR2 YENEEA, per germline. CDR3 region: CASSPRAAGVFNEQFF. The CDR3 coding sequence is TGTGCCAGCAGCCCGAGGGCCGCGGGAGTCTTTAATGAGCAGTTCTTC. The variable domain in full, completed from reference TRBV11-3 and TRBJ2-1, reads EAGVVQSPRYKIIEKKQPVAFWCNPISGHNTLYWYLQNLGQGPELLIRYENEEAVDDSQLPKDRFSAERLKGVDSTLKIQPAELGDSAVYLCASSPRAAGVFNEQFFGPGTRLTVL.

This clonotype appeared a single time. The chain couples TRBV20-1 to TRBJ2-1, with TRBD2 matching 14 bases. The CDR3 sequence is 15 residues long. The germline CDR1 and CDR2 sequences are DFQATT and SNEGSKA (reference sequence). V trimming: 6 bases; J trimming: 8 bases; junction bases outside the gene matches: 9. CDR3: CSASTGTSGRYEQFF. In DNA, the CDR3 is TGCAGTGCGTCAACCGGGACTAGCGGGAGATATGAGCAGTTCTTC.

The V call is TRBV25-1, the J call TRBJ2-1; 9 nucleotides match TRBD2. Germline lookup yields CDR1 MGHDK and CDR2 SYGVNS. Losses at the gene ends were 9 bases for V and 5 bases for J; bases not matched to a gene: 5. The CDR3 length is 13 residues. The chain's CDR3 is CASGLAPNNEQFF. The CDR3 DNA follows: TGTGCCAGTGGACTAGCGCCTAACAATGAGCAGTTCTTC.

In this sample, this clonotype turned up once. This chain links TRBV9 with TRBJ2-1, with TRBD2 matching 9 bases. The germline V gene has CDR1 SGDLS and CDR2 YYNGEE. V was pared by 3 bases and J by 6 bases, with 10 bases of the junction left unmatched. The CDR3 is 16 residues long. The DNA for the CDR3 is TGTGCCAGCAGCGCACCTTGGGGCGGGAGGGGCAATGAGCAGTTCTTC. Encoded protein: CASSAPWGGRGNEQFF.